The 29 T cell receptor beta chains below were found in one sample sequenced in a study of cytomegalovirus exposure and HLA in healthy donors. The assay was immunoSEQ multiplex PCR, and TCRdb's table has in-frame clones only and misses some. The sample carries approximately 220,000 clones, approximately 87% recorded once. The sequenced material came from PBMCs. These receptors were obtained from a young man in good health and CMV-seronegative.

As to this clone: A read error is possible here, since a much larger clone lies one base away. Additional DNA sequences in this sample encode the identical CDR3. The chain recombines TRBV2 with TRBJ2-7, with TRBD1 identical over 9 bases. Germline lookup yields CDR1 SNHLY and CDR2 FYNNEI. Trimming cost V 8 bases and J 3 bases; bases outside gene matches: 5. The CDR3 runs to 13 residues. The CDR3 here is CASGGQGSYEQYF. The DNA for the CDR3 is TGTGCCAGCGGGGGACAGGGTAGCTACGAGCAGTACTTC.

The V gene is TRBV6-6, the J gene TRBJ1-6; the D gene is possibly TRBD1 (6 bases). The CDR3 is 15 residues long. Germline CDR1 reads MNHNY; CDR2 reads SVGAGI (reference sequence). Trimming took 5 bases from V and 0 from J, leaving 8 bases between them. CDR3 in DNA: TGTGCCAGCAGTAGGGGGGGCTCCTATAATTCACCCCTCCACTTT. Its translation: CASSRGGSYNSPLHF.

The chain has TRBV4-3 and TRBJ1-2; D unresolved. Trimming pared 0 bases from V and 6 bases from J, leaving 17 bases between. This CDR3 region has 16 residues. From germline, CDR1 is LGHNA and CDR2 YSLEER. CDR3 coding DNA: TGCGCCAGCAGCCAAGATCGGGCGGGCCCTAGAAATGGCTACACCTTC. As protein: CASSQDRAGPRNGYTF.

The chain links TRBV27 to TRBJ2-5; a possible D gene is TRBD1 (5 bases). V was pared by 6 bases and J by 5 bases, with 13 bases between. The CDR3 is made up of 13 amino acids. CDR1 and CDR2 from the germline V gene are MNHEY and SMNVEV (reference sequence). The CDR3 reads CASSRPGLETQYF. The CDR3 region has the DNA TGTGCCAGCAGCAGACCAGGGTTGGAGACCCAGTACTTC.

A few counts support this clone. This rearrangement joins TRBV6-6 to TRBJ1-6; TRBD1 aligns across 9 bases. Germline V CDR1 and CDR2: MNHNY, SVGAGI (reference sequence). V lost 2 bases, J lost 7 bases, and 3 bases stayed unmatched. CDR3 size: 15 residues. CDR3 amino acids: CASSYDGTGNSPLHF. The DNA of the CDR3 is TGTGCCAGCAGTTACGACGGGACAGGGAATTCACCCCTCCACTTT.

The chain has TRBV19 and TRBJ1-2; 9 nucleotides line up with TRBD1. Germline V gene lookup returns CDR1 LNHDA and CDR2 SQIVND (reference sequence). The CDR3 totals 13 residues. Trimming at V came to 6 bases and at J to 5 bases, leaving 4 bases not matched to a gene. As DNA, the CDR3 is TGTGCCAGTAGCTGGGACAGGGAATATGGCTACACCTTC. It encodes CASSWDREYGYTF.

This chain uses TRBV9 with TRBJ2-1, with 9 bases aligning to TRBD2. Germline loops: CDR1 SGDLS, CDR2 YYNGEE. J lost 3 bases, V lost 4 bases, and 8 bases had no gene match. This CDR3 is 16 amino acids long. The CDR3 region has the DNA TGTGCCAGCAGCCCTCGGGGGACTAGCAGCTACAATGAGCAGTTCTTC. Translation gives CASSPRGTSSYNEQFF.

The chain employs TRBV6-1 and TRBJ2-1, with a weak D call TRBD1 (5 bases). The CDR3 has 13 amino acids. Per germline, CDR1 MNHNS and CDR2 SASEGT. Between the trimmed V and J ends, which lost 5 bases and 1 base, there was a span of 6 bases. As DNA, the CDR3 is TGTGCCAGCAGTAGACAGTCCTACAATGAGCAGTTCTTC. Its protein is CASSRQSYNEQFF.

The chain is built from TRBV11-2 and TRBJ2-1; 9 bases line up with TRBD1. V trimming: 1 base; J trimming: 2 bases; junction bases outside the gene matches: 3. The germline CDR1 and CDR2 sequences are SGHAT and FQNNGV. The CDR3 spans 16 residues. CDR3 in amino acids: CASSLVWDRAYNEQFF. The CDR3 region has the DNA TGTGCCAGCAGCTTAGTTTGGGACAGGGCCTACAATGAGCAGTTCTTC. Full variable domain (rest looked up from reference TRBV11-2 and TRBJ2-1): EAGVAQSPRYKIIEKRQSVAFWCNPISGHATLYWYQQILGQGPKLLIQFQNNGVVDDSQLPKDRFSAERLKGVDSTLKIQPAKLEDSAVYLCASSLVWDRAYNEQFFGPGTRLTVL.

The V call is TRBV4-1, the J call TRBJ1-6; D may be TRBD1 (6 bases). The CDR3 runs 15 residues. CDR1 and CDR2 (germline): MGHRA, YSYEKL. Trimming left V 2 bases short and J 2 bases short, with 7 bases between. This CDR3 reads CASSQQGTYNSPLHF. The CDR3 coding sequence is TGCGCCAGCAGCCAACAGGGGACCTATAATTCACCCCTCCACTTT.

In the case of this clone: A read error may produce the germline difference seen at one junction end. The chain recombines TRBV7-7 with TRBJ2-1; possible D gene TRBD2, 6 bases. Germline CDR1 reads SSHAT; CDR2 reads FNYEAQ (reference sequence). The CDR3 is 13 amino acids. The CDR3 reads CASSLVGGNEQFF. CDR3 DNA sequence: TGTGCTAGCAGCTTAGTGGGGGGAAATGAGCAGTTCTTC. Drawing the rest from reference TRBV7-7 and TRBJ2-1, the complete variable domain is GAGVSQSPRYKVTKRGQDVTLRCDPISSHATLYWYQQALGQGPEFLTYFNYEAQPDKSGLPSDRFSAERPEGSISTLTIQRTEQRDSAMYRCASSLVGGNEQFFGPGTRLTVL.

This clone was counted a single time. The V and J genes are TRBV6-1 and TRBJ2-3; tentative D call: TRBD1 (5 bases). Trimming stripped 2 bases from V and 0 bases from J, with 9 bases between. The CDR3 has 15 residues. In germline, CDR1 is MNHNS, CDR2 SASEGT. The CDR3: CASSELTASTDTQYF. The CDR3 nucleotides are TGTGCCAGCAGTGAACTGACAGCTAGCACAGATACGCAGTATTTT.

This clone has a single count. The V gene is TRBV29-1, the J gene TRBJ2-2; TRBD2 might be the D (6 bases). Per the germline V gene, CDR1 is SQVTM and CDR2 is ANQGSEA. The CDR3 is 12 amino acids. With 7 bases removed from V and 8 bases from J, the gap between germline ends came to 14 bases. The CDR3 here is CSGRDLGGELFF. CDR3 nucleotides: TGCAGCGGAAGGGACTTGGGGGGGGAGCTGTTTTTT.

The J gene is TRBJ1-2, the V gene TRBV6-1, with 7 bases that match TRBD1. Trimming took 2 bases from V and 4 from J; bases not matched to a gene: 1. From germline, CDR1 is MNHNS and CDR2 SASEGT. This CDR3 region has 13 residues. As DNA, the CDR3 is TGTGCCAGCAGTGAAAGGGACAGCTATGGCTACACCTTC. As protein: CASSERDSYGYTF.

The chain couples TRBV4-3 to TRBJ1-2, with no clear D. Trimming shortened V by 1 base and J by 4 bases, and 16 bases separated the two germline ends. This CDR3 is built from 16 residues. CDR1 and CDR2 from the germline V gene are LGHNA and YSLEER. Here the CDR3 DNA reads TGCGCCAGCAGCCAAGGTGGAACGGGGTTAGTCTATGGCTACACCTTC. This encodes CASSQGGTGLVYGYTF.

The table lists this clone with a count of one. The V and J genes are TRBV4-2 and TRBJ2-1, with a tentative D call TRBD2 (6 bases). The V end was cut by 2 bases, the J end by 0 bases, with 11 bases between. The CDR3 runs to 16 residues. Germline assignment: CDR1 LGHNA and CDR2 YNFKEQ. CDR3 bases: TGTGCCAGCAGCCAAAGAGCGGGTAGCTCCTACAATGAGCAGTTCTTC. Protein product: CASSQRAGSSYNEQFF.

This rearrangement joins TRBV29-1 to TRBJ2-7; TRBD1 matches at 7 bases. Trimming took 7 bases from V and 2 from J; bases not matched to a gene: 5. Germline V CDR1 and CDR2: SQVTM, ANQGSEA. This CDR3 has 12 amino acids. The DNA for the CDR3 is TGCAGCGCCCGGACAGGTCCCTACGAGCAGTACTTC. It is translated as CSARTGPYEQYF.

The chain carries TRBV28 and TRBJ2-1, with 8 nucleotides matching TRBD2. The J segment lost 8 bases and the V segment lost 2 bases, leaving 11 bases of the junction unmatched. CDR1 is MDHEN, CDR2 SYDVKM, per germline. The CDR3 is 16 residues long. The DNA for the CDR3 is TGTGCCAGCAGTTTAGGTCCCGGGAGGGCCCGGGATGAGCAGTTCTTC. It is translated as CASSLGPGRARDEQFF.

This chain connects TRBV30 to TRBJ2-7; D gene unclear. The CDR3 is 11 residues long. Germline V lookup: CDR1 GTSNPN, CDR2 SVGIG (reference sequence). V was cut by 4 bases and J by 6 bases, with 10 bases left in between. The CDR3, as DNA: TGTGCCTGGACGAGCGTAACCGAGCAGTACTTC. Protein: CAWTSVTEQYF.

The chain uses TRBV18 and TRBJ2-1; 8 positions agree with TRBD2. The junction had 3 bases not matched to a gene; V was cut back by 1 base and J by 1 base. Germline values: CDR1 KGHSH, CDR2 LQKENI. CDR3 length equals 16 residues. The CDR3: CASSPLAGLSYNEQFF. The CDR3 DNA is TGTGCCAGCTCACCACTAGCGGGATTATCCTACAATGAGCAGTTCTTC.

V gene TRBV30 combines with J gene TRBJ1-1; D is perhaps TRBD1 (6 bases). The germline V gene encodes CDR1 GTSNPN and CDR2 SVGIG (reference sequence). The CDR3 runs 14 residues. Trimming left V 1 base short and J 3 bases short, with 12 bases between. The CDR3 DNA reads as TGTGCCTGGAGTGAGCACAGGGCGTACACTGAAGCTTTCTTT. Amino acid sequence: CAWSEHRAYTEAFF.

For the CDR3, the DNA is TGTGCCAGCAGCAGAGGGACAGGGCTTTTTCCCCAAGAGACCCAGTACTTC. Translated, it gives CASSRGTGLFPQETQYF. The chain employs TRBV7-2 and TRBJ2-5; TRBD1 matches 9 bases. CDR1 SGHTA and CDR2 FQGNSA come from the germline V gene. Unmatched junction bases numbered 11, after V lost 5 bases and J lost 1 base. There are 17 residues in the CDR3.

The V gene is TRBV7-9, the J gene TRBJ2-2; D gene uncertain. Germline assignment: CDR1 SEHNR and CDR2 FQNEAQ (reference sequence). This CDR3 contains 13 residues. The V end was cut by 5 bases, the J end by 5 bases, with 9 bases between. CDR3 region: CASSPIWTGELFF. CDR3 sequence (DNA): TGTGCCAGCAGCCCTATCTGGACCGGGGAGCTGTTTTTT. Based on the CDR3 plus reference TRBV7-9 and TRBJ2-2, the full variable domain is DTGVSQNPRHKITKRGQNVTFRCDPISEHNRLYWYRQTLGQGPEFLTYFQNEAQLEKSRLLSDRFSAERPKGSFSTLEIQRTEQGDSAMYLCASSPIWTGELFFGEGSRLTVL.

There are a few counts of this clone. The CDR3 DNA is TGCGCCAGCAGCCAAGATCAGACTGCCACTTTTGACATTCAGTACTTC. It specifies CASSQDQTATFDIQYF. This chain links TRBV4-1 with TRBJ2-4; D is undetermined. The V gene's germline CDR1 is MGHRA and CDR2 YSYEKL. CDR3 length: 16 residues. The V and J ends lost 0 bases and 8 bases respectively, with 17 bases between them.

With respect to this clone: An end of the junction does not agree with germline; a read error may underlie this. This chain's CDR3 is CAISERKTATNEKLFF. The CDR3 region has the DNA TGTGCCATCAGTGAGCGGAAGACAGCAACGAATGAAAAACTGTTTTTT. The chain is built from TRBV10-3 and TRBJ1-4, with D maybe TRBD1 (5 bases). The CDR3 is made up of 16 amino acids. In germline, CDR1 is ENHRY, CDR2 SYGVKD.

V and J are TRBV9 and TRBJ2-7; 11 bases are a match to TRBD1. Per germline, CDR1 SGDLS and CDR2 YYNGEE. Trimming removed 1 base from V and 5 bases from J; junction bases left unmatched: 2. The CDR3 runs to 14 residues. The CDR3 region has the DNA TGTGCCAGCAGCGTATTGGGACAGGGGGACGAGCAGTACTTC. Translating gives CASSVLGQGDEQYF.

The rearrangement links TRBV19 to TRBJ1-5; 7 nucleotides match TRBD1. V dropped 5 bases and J dropped 4; count of bases not matched to a gene: 5. The CDR3 spans 14 residues. Germline assignment: CDR1 LNHDA and CDR2 SQIVND (reference sequence). CDR3 coding DNA: TGTGCCAGTAGTGACAGGGATTGGAATCAGCCCCAGCATTTT. This translates into CASSDRDWNQPQHF.

The rearrangement joins TRBV13 to TRBJ2-7, with TRBD2 matching over 7 bases. This CDR3 is 15 amino acids long. The ends lost 5 bases at V and 2 bases at J; junction bases unmatched: 9. Germline V gives CDR1 PRHDT, CDR2 FYEKMQ (reference sequence). The CDR3 here is CASSPMERDTYEQYF. CDR3 DNA sequence: TGTGCCAGCAGCCCAATGGAGCGGGATACCTACGAGCAGTACTTC.

J is TRBJ2-3 and V is TRBV7-2, with a possible D match to TRBD2 (5 bases). The CDR3 runs to 12 residues. Looked up from germline, CDR1 is SGHTA and CDR2 is FQGNSA. Trimming cost V 5 bases and J 5 bases, with 8 bases left between them. The CDR3 loop reads CASSVRGDTQYF. DNA for the CDR3: TGTGCCAGCAGCGTCCGGGGAGATACGCAGTATTTT. Drawing the rest from reference TRBV7-2 and TRBJ2-3, the complete variable domain is GAGVSQSPSNKVTEKGKDVELRCDPISGHTALYWYRQSLGQGLEFLIYFQGNSAPDKSGLPSDRFSAERTGGSVSTLTIQRTQQEDSAVYLCASSVRGDTQYFGPGTRLTVL.